A single TCR beta chain is shown here with its context. Antigen: not known. Researchers used genomic DNA as the template to profile TCR beta VDJ and CDR3. From the reads, TCRdb called clonotypes with MiXCR, one entry per CDR3 protein. The repertoire holds hundreds of thousands of distinct CDR3 sequences, with approximately 51% as singletons. The V end lost 6 bases, the J end lost 2 bases, and 13 bases lay between the germline ends. The length of the CDR3 is 14 residues. Germline V gene lookup returns CDR1 LNHDA and CDR2 SQIVND (reference sequence). Patients picked for sequencing had shown CD8+CD57+ cell expansion detected by flow cytometry. No patient had been given any therapy when blood was sampled. The sample originates from a study of CD8+CD57+ T cells in acquired aplastic anemia. Study-level points and caveats: Simpson's diversity of CD8+ cells was not significantly different in patients compared with controls. Shared by patients and controls, roughly 28 CD8+ CDR3s were abundant in patients.

This receptor was obtained from a human donor with aplastic anemia. The chain links TRBV19 to TRBJ1-1; D is possibly TRBD1 (5 bases). The sequenced material came from sorted CD4+, CD8+, or CD8+CD57+ T cells (not recorded which) from PBMCs. Written as DNA, the CDR3 is TGTGCCAGTAGATATACGGGACTCAACACTGAAGCTTTCTTT. As protein: CASRYTGLNTEAFF.